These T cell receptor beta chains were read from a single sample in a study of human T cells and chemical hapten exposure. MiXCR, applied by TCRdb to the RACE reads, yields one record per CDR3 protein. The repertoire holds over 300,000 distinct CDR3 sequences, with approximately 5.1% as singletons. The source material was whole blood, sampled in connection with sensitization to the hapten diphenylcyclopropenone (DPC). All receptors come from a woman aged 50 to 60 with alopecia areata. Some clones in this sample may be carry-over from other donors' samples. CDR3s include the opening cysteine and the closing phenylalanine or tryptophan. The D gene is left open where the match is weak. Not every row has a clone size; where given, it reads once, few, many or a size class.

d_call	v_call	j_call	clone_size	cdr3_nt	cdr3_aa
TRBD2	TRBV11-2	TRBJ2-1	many	TGTGCCAGCCGGGACATGTCTAGCGGGGGCTACAATGAGCAGTTCTTC	CASRDMSSGGYNEQFF
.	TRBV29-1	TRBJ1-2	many	TGCAGCGTTGCCGACGGACCCTATGGCTACACCTTC	CSVADGPYGYTF
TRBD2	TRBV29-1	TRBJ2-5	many	TGCAGCGTTGAAGATCCGGCTAGCGGGGTTGGGGAGACCCAGTACTTC	CSVEDPASGVGETQYF
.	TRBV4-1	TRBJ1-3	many	TGCGCCAGCAGCCAGTGGGCGGTCAGCTCTGGAAACACCATATATTTT	CASSQWAVSSGNTIYF
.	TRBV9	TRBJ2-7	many	TGTGCCAGCAGCGCCGCCGACGGTTTCTCCTACGAGCAGTACTTC	CASSAADGFSYEQYF
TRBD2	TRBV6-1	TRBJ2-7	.	TGTGCCAGCAGTGGAGTCGGGACTAGCGGGTTTAGATCCTACGAGCAGTACTTC	CASSGVGTSGFRSYEQYF
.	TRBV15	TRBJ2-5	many	TGTGCCACCAGCAGAGGCAGGGAGGTTGAGACCCAGTACTTC	CATSRGREVETQYF
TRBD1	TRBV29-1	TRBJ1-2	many	TGCAGCGTGGGCCGGACAGGGAGTGGCTATGGCTACACCTTC	CSVGRTGSGYGYTF
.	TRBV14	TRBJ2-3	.	TGTGCCAGCAGCCAAAAAAGGGGCGGAAGACAAGATACGCAGTATTTT	CASSQKRGGRQDTQYF
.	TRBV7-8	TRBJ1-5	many	TGTGCCAGCAGCTTAGTAAGTCAGGGTATTTTGTCCCAGCATTTT	CASSLVSQGILSQHF
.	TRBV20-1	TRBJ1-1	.	TGCAGTGCTAATAGGAACACTGAAGCTTTCTTT	CSANRNTEAFF
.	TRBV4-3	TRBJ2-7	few	TGCGCCAGCAGCCAAGATATTACAGGTCACTACGAGCAGTACTTC	CASSQDITGHYEQYF
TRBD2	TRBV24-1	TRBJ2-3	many	TGTGCCACCAGTGACAGGACTAGGACAGATACGCAGTATTTT	CATSDRTRTDTQYF
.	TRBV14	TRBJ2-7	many	TGTGCCAGCAGCCAAGAGATAGCGGAGCAGTACTTC	CASSQEIAEQYF
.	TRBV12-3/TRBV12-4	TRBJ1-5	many	TGTGCCAGCAGTTTATCCGGGGATAGCAATCAGCCCCAGCATTTT	CASSLSGDSNQPQHF
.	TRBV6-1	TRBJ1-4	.	TGTGCCAGCAGTGGATTCTCTGACAGTGCAACTAATGAAAAACTGTTTTTT	CASSGFSDSATNEKLFF
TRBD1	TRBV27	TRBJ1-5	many	TGTGCCAGCAGGGGGACAGGTAGCAATCAGCCCCAGCATTTT	CASRGTGSNQPQHF
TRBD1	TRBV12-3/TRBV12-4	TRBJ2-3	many	TGTGCCAGCAGCTCGGACAGGGCCTCCACAGATACGCAGTATTTT	CASSSDRASTDTQYF
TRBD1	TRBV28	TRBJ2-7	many	TGTGCCAGCAAAGGCCAGGGGGACGAGCAGTACTTC	CASKGQGDEQYF
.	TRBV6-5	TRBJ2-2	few	TGTGCCAGCGGAGTGTTGGGAGGCGGGGAGCTGTTTTTT	CASGVLGGGELFF
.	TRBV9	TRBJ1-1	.	TGTGCCAGCAGCGTAGAGGCACAGGGGAACACTGAAGCTTTCTTT	CASSVEAQGNTEAFF
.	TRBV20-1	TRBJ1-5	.	TGCAGTGCTACCGGGCCCGGAGGGAATCAGCCCCAGCATTTT	CSATGPGGNQPQHF
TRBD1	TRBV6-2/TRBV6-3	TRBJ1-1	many	TGTGCCAGCAGTTACGCGACCAGGGGGCTTACTGAAGCTTTCTTT	CASSYATRGLTEAFF
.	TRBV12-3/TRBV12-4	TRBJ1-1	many	TGTGCCAGCACCTTAGACAGGAACACTGAAGCTTTCTTT	CASTLDRNTEAFF
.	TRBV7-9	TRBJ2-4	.	TGTGCCAGCAGCCCCGGGTCGGGGGCAGGCATTCAGTACTTC	CASSPGSGAGIQYF
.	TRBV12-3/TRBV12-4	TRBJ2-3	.	TGTGCCAGCAGTTTCATTTACAGGGGAGGGTTGCACAACGCCCCTAGCACAGATACGCAGTATTTT	CASSFIYRGGLHNAPSTDTQYF
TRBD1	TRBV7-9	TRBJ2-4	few	TGTGCCAGCAGCTTACCTGGACAGGGGGCGCGGAACATTCAGTACTTC	CASSLPGQGARNIQYF
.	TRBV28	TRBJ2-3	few	TGTGCCAGCAAGGGACAACTCACAGATACGCAGTATTTT	CASKGQLTDTQYF
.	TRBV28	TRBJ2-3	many	TGTGCCAGCAGTTTCGGGGGCGGGGGCACAGATACGCAGTATTTT	CASSFGGGGTDTQYF
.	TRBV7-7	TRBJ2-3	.	TGTGCCAGCAGCTTATTTGAGGGCACAGATACGCAGTATTTT	CASSLFEGTDTQYF
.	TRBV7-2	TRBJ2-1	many	TGTGCCAGCAGACCCGGGCAAAATGAGCAGTTCTTC	CASRPGQNEQFF
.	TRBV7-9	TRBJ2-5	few	TGTGCCAGCAGCTTAGATTACGGTGCAGAGACCCAGTACTTC	CASSLDYGAETQYF
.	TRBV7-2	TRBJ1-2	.	TGTGCCAGCAGCTTTGGCGGGTCCACCTATGGCTACACCTTC	CASSFGGSTYGYTF
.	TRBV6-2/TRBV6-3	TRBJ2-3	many	TGTGCCAGTTCACCTGGACGGGCGTTATATACGCAGTATTTT	CASSPGRALYTQYF
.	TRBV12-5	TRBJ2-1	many	TGTGCTAGTGGTTTGGCTCTAGGGGGCAATGAGCAGTTCTTC	CASGLALGGNEQFF